The 26 T cell receptor beta chains in this list originate from one sample, sequenced in a study of cytomegalovirus exposure and HLA in healthy donors. Use of 60 Vbeta and 13 Jbeta primers characterized the PCR. Here immunoSEQ multiplex PCR was the method, and the copy in TCRdb shows in-frame clones only, minus some. The sample comprises 200,000 to 250,000 clones, around 80% of which are singletons, and 2.7% rests with the top ten. The sample was PBMCs. The receptors come from a woman aged 60-75 years in good health and CMV-seropositive.

V and J are TRBV18 and TRBJ2-1, with 7 positions matching TRBD1. Germline values: CDR1 KGHSH, CDR2 LQKENI. Unmatched junction bases numbered 13, after V lost 6 bases and J lost 8 bases. The CDR3 runs to 15 residues. This CDR3 reads CASSPSGQSPHEQFF. The CDR3 nucleotides read TGTGCCAGCTCGCCCTCGGGACAGTCCCCCCATGAGCAGTTCTTC.

The chain is built from TRBV27 and TRBJ2-1, with 10 bases fitting TRBD2. The CDR3 is 15 amino acids. CDR1 and CDR2 (germline): MNHEY, SMNVEV (reference sequence). Trimming cost V 7 bases and J 4 bases; bases outside gene matches: 7. The chain's CDR3 is CASTRQLAGYNEQFF. The CDR3 region has the DNA TGTGCCAGCACTAGGCAACTAGCGGGATACAATGAGCAGTTCTTC.

In its sample, this clone was seen once. The V and J genes are TRBV7-2 and TRBJ2-5, with 7 nucleotides matching TRBD2. Trimming took 5 bases from V and 12 from J; bases not matched to a gene: 9. Germline CDR1 reads SGHTA; CDR2 reads FQGNSA. The CDR3 extends over 12 amino acids. The CDR3 DNA sequence: TGTGCCAGCAGCGTAGACACGGGAGGAAAGTACTTC. Translation: CASSVDTGGKYF.

The J gene is TRBJ2-5, the V gene TRBV4-3; D may be TRBD2 (5 bases). CDR1 is LGHNA, CDR2 YSLEER, per germline. The CDR3 extends over 16 amino acids. V dropped 6 bases and J dropped 6 bases, with 23 bases sitting between them. The CDR3 DNA follows: TGCGCCAGCAGTCGCCTGGGCGGAAGGGAGAGCCAGACCCAGTACTTC. Its translation is CASSRLGGRESQTQYF.

The chain employs TRBV5-1 and TRBJ1-4, with D possibly being TRBD1 (5 bases). Trimming pared 0 bases from V and 3 bases from J, leaving 9 bases between. Germline lookup yields CDR1 SGHRS and CDR2 YFSETQ. The CDR3 contains 15 residues. The CDR3 here is CASSLDRPPNEKLFF. CDR3 DNA: TGCGCCAGCAGCTTGGACAGGCCCCCTAATGAAAAACTGTTTTTT.

The genes are TRBV5-1 and TRBJ2-7; a weak D match, TRBD2 (5 bases). CDR1 and CDR2 from the germline V gene are SGHRS and YFSETQ. The ends were cut back, 1 base at V and 4 bases at J, with 12 bases in the middle. The CDR3 is 14 residues long. The CDR3: CASSLNPGKYEQYF. The CDR3 DNA reads as TGCGCCAGCAGCTTGAATCCGGGGAAGTACGAGCAGTACTTC. The full variable domain, its missing parts supplied by reference TRBV5-1 and TRBJ2-7, is KAGVTQTPRYLIKTRGQQVTLSCSPISGHRSVSWYQQTPGQGLQFLFEYFSETQRNKGNFPGRFSGRQFSNSRSEMNVSTLELGDSALYLCASSLNPGKYEQYFGPGTRLTVT.

This sequence joins TRBV5-1 and TRBJ2-7; the D gene is possibly TRBD2 (6 bases). CDR3 length: 14 amino acids. Germline loops: CDR1 SGHRS, CDR2 YFSETQ. Trimming removed 4 bases from V and 2 bases from J, with 13 bases in between. The DNA of the CDR3 is TGCGCCAGCAGCCCATCCGGGACTGCCTACGAGCAGTACTTC. It encodes CASSPSGTAYEQYF.

This clone was counted ten times or more. The genes are TRBV6-1 and TRBJ1-1, with TRBD1 as a possible D gene (5 bases). CDR1 MNHNS and CDR2 SASEGT come from the germline V gene. Trimming pared 4 bases from V and 0 bases from J, leaving 6 bases between. CDR3 length: 13 amino acids. The CDR3 DNA follows: TGTGCCAGCAGTGCGGACATGAACACTGAAGCTTTCTTT. As protein: CASSADMNTEAFF.

V is TRBV5-1 and J is TRBJ2-1, with TRBD2 matching 9 bases. The CDR3 length is 14 residues. The germline CDR1 and CDR2 sequences are SGHRS and YFSETQ. The V and J ends lost 0 bases and 15 bases, in that order; junction bases with no gene match: 10. CDR3 coding DNA: TGCGCCAGCAGCTTGGTTTCGCGGGAGGGCCCGCTGTTCTTC. Its protein product is CASSLVSREGPLFF.

The rearrangement links TRBV19 to TRBJ2-5, with TRBD2 identical over 12 bases. With 1 base clipped from V and 2 bases from J, the junction kept 5 bases outside the gene matches. CDR1 LNHDA and CDR2 SQIVND come from the germline V gene (reference sequence). The CDR3 is 17 residues long. The CDR3 nucleotides read TGTGCCAGTAGTATAGCGGGGACTAGCGGGTTACAAGAGACCCAGTACTTC. This codes for CASSIAGTSGLQETQYF.

V usage is TRBV18 and J usage is TRBJ1-1; D is unclear. Trimming cost V 4 bases and J 1 base, with 4 bases left between them. This CDR3 contains 12 residues. CDR1 and CDR2 from the germline V gene are KGHSH and LQKENI. CDR3 DNA: TGTGCCAGCTCACGGGCGAACACTGAAGCTTTCTTT. As protein: CASSRANTEAFF.

This chain connects TRBV4-2 to TRBJ2-4; no definite D call. The CDR3 loop spans 14 amino acids. V lost 3 bases, J lost 5 bases, and 11 bases lay in between. Germline values: CDR1 LGHNA, CDR2 YNFKEQ. The DNA for the CDR3 is TGTGCCAGCAGCCAGGATGAGGCGGAAAACATTCAGTACTTC. It translates to CASSQDEAENIQYF.

The chain couples TRBV6-1 to TRBJ1-2; 8 bases align to TRBD1. Per germline, CDR1 MNHNS and CDR2 SASEGT. This CDR3 has 15 amino acids. V gave up 2 bases and J gave up 3 bases; unmatched junction bases: 5. The DNA of the CDR3 is TGTGCCAGCAGTGAAATAGGGACAGGCGACTATGGCTACACCTTC. As protein: CASSEIGTGDYGYTF.

This chain connects TRBV23-1 to TRBJ2-7; D is unclear. TRBV23-1 is designated an ORF whose function remains uncertain. There are 14 residues in the CDR3. Trimming left V 2 bases short and J 3 bases short, with 11 bases between. DNA of the CDR3: TGCGCCAGCAGTCAACCCGGCGGCCTCTACGAGCAGTACTTC. It codes for CASSQPGGLYEQYF.

This chain links TRBV5-1 with TRBJ1-1, with D unclear. With 6 bases removed from V and 1 base from J, the gap between germline ends came to 10 bases. This CDR3 spans 13 amino acids. Germline CDR1 reads SGHRS; CDR2 reads YFSETQ. The CDR3 is CASNYAENTEAFF. CDR3 coding DNA: TGCGCCAGCAACTATGCAGAGAACACTGAAGCTTTCTTT.

J is TRBJ1-2 and V is TRBV5-6; a possible D gene is TRBD1 (5 bases). Germline CDR1 SGHDT, CDR2 YYEEEE. V lost 1 base, J lost 0 bases, and 19 bases lay in between. The CDR3 contains 18 residues. CDR3 in DNA: TGTGCCAGCAGCTTGCAACAGGCGGCCTTGTTAGCTAACTATGGCTACACCTTC. It codes for CASSLQQAALLANYGYTF.

The genes are TRBV5-1 and TRBJ2-7; 8 nucleotides agree with TRBD2. V lost 6 bases, J lost 2 bases, and 7 bases stayed unmatched. Germline V CDR1 and CDR2: SGHRS, YFSETQ. The CDR3 loop spans 14 amino acids. This CDR3 reads CASTPRGGAYEQYF. The DNA of the CDR3 is TGCGCCAGCACACCCCGGGGGGGGGCCTACGAGCAGTACTTC.

The chain joins TRBV30 to TRBJ1-1; D call uncertain. With 0 bases removed from V and 7 bases from J, the gap between germline ends came to 6 bases. The CDR3 spans 11 residues. Germline V CDR1 and CDR2: GTSNPN, SVGIG (reference sequence). The CDR3 nucleotides read TGTGCCTGGAGTGTACTAAGTGAAGCTTTCTTT. As protein: CAWSVLSEAFF.

The chain combines TRBV10-3 with TRBJ1-2, with 9 nucleotides matching TRBD1. J lost 7 bases, V lost 9 bases, and 9 bases had no gene match. The CDR3 loop spans 13 amino acids. The germline V gene encodes CDR1 ENHRY and CDR2 SYGVKD. The CDR3: CAITGTGSSGYTF. CDR3 coding DNA: TGTGCCATTACCGGGACAGGGTCTTCTGGCTACACCTTC.

This chain uses TRBV9 with TRBJ1-2, with a weak D call TRBD1 (5 bases). Germline CDR1 is SGDLS and CDR2 is YYNGEE. Between the trimmed V and J ends, which lost 0 bases and 6 bases, there was a span of 12 bases. CDR3 length: 14 residues. The CDR3 region is CASSVALGQNGYTF. The CDR3, as DNA: TGTGCCAGCAGCGTAGCTTTGGGGCAGAATGGCTACACCTTC.

The V call is TRBV29-1, the J call TRBJ1-1, with D uncertain. With 3 bases removed from V and 5 bases from J, the gap between germline ends came to 10 bases. CDR1 and CDR2 (germline): SQVTM, ANQGSEA. The CDR3 consists of 12 residues. CDR3 coding DNA: TGCAGCGTTGACCCGAGAGGAACTGAAGCTTTCTTT. Translated: CSVDPRGTEAFF.

The V and J genes are TRBV18 and TRBJ1-4; TRBD1 matches at 8 bases. V shed 6 bases, J shed 7 bases, and the junction held 13 bases outside the gene matches. Germline CDR1 and CDR2: KGHSH and LQKENI. The CDR3 extends over 16 amino acids. CDR3 DNA sequence: TGTGCCAGCTCGCCAATTCAGCAGGGGGCCGCTGAAAAACTGTTTTTT. Translated: CASSPIQQGAAEKLFF.

The chain is built from TRBV6-1 and TRBJ2-1, with a weak D call TRBD2 (5 bases). Germline CDR1 is MNHNS and CDR2 is SASEGT. This CDR3 has 11 residues. V lost 9 bases and J lost 10, with 13 bases in between. CDR3 in DNA: TGTGCCAGAAAGGAGGCCGCAGAGCAGTTCTTC. It is translated as CARKEAAEQFF.

V gene TRBV5-1 combines with J gene TRBJ2-3, with 9 nucleotides matching TRBD2. The V and J ends lost 0 bases and 2 bases, in that order; junction bases with no gene match: 4. Germline assignment: CDR1 SGHRS and CDR2 YFSETQ. The CDR3 length is 16 residues. DNA of the CDR3: TGCGCCAGCAGCTTGGGGACTAGCGACTTCACAGATACGCAGTATTTT. This codes for CASSLGTSDFTDTQYF.

The chain links TRBV7-9 to TRBJ2-5, with TRBD1 identical over 10 bases. With 5 bases clipped from V and 2 bases from J, the junction kept 5 bases outside the gene matches. CDR3 length equals 15 residues. Germline V CDR1 and CDR2: SEHNR, FQNEAQ (reference sequence). The CDR3 nucleotides read TGTGCCAGCAGCGAACGGACAGGGGGGCAAGAGACCCAGTACTTC. Its protein is CASSERTGGQETQYF.

The chain combines TRBV5-4 with TRBJ2-1; no clear D gene. The germline V gene has CDR1 SGHNT and CDR2 YYREEE (reference sequence). The V end lost 0 bases, the J end lost 0 bases, and 7 bases lay between the germline ends. The CDR3 has 15 amino acids. CDR3 loop: CASSLAFSSYNEQFF. For the CDR3, the DNA is TGTGCCAGCAGCTTGGCCTTCAGCTCCTACAATGAGCAGTTCTTC.